Shown below are 8 T cell receptor beta chains from a single sample sequenced in a study of breast tumors, draining lymph nodes, adjacent tissues. Breast cancer patients provided tissue from their axillary draining lymph nodes. TCRdb reanalysed the multiplex PCR reads using MiXCR and keeps one entry per CDR3 protein. Of hundreds of thousands of distinct CDR3 sequences in the sample, roughly 32% were seen once. The sample comprised axillary lymph node tissue. Every receptor here comes from a female donor with breast cancer. Some clones in this sample may be carry-over from other donors' samples.

This clonotype was observed at least ten times. The chain uses TRBV5-1 and TRBJ2-1, with 9 bases fitting TRBD2. Germline V gives CDR1 SGHRS, CDR2 YFSETQ. After removal of 3 bases from V and 4 bases from J, the junction contained 11 bases not matched to a gene. CDR3 size: 17 residues. For the CDR3, the DNA is TGCGCCAGCAGCTCCCTTCCAGGGACTAGCAGATACAATGAGCAGTTCTTC. Translating it yields CASSSLPGTSRYNEQFF.

This clonotype was counted many times. The chain couples TRBV30 to TRBJ1-3, with D possibly TRBD1 on 5 matching bases. V gave up 4 bases and J gave up 2 bases, with 12 bases separating them. Germline CDR1 reads GTSNPN; CDR2 reads SVGIG (reference sequence). The CDR3 runs 14 residues. The CDR3 is CAWKVWGAGNTIYF. In nucleotides, the CDR3 is TGTGCCTGGAAGGTCTGGGGGGCTGGAAACACCATATATTTT.

The genes are TRBV7-9 and TRBJ2-5; 7 bases line up with TRBD2. CDR3 length: 13 residues. J lost 13 bases, V lost 4 bases, and 12 bases had no gene match. Germline V CDR1 and CDR2: SEHNR, FQNEAQ (reference sequence). CDR3 amino acids: CASSSYAGGRRYF. CDR3 DNA: TGTGCCAGCAGCTCCTACGCCGGGGGGAGAAGGTACTTC.

Regarding this clonotype: Possible read error: a much larger clone is one base away. The gene calls are TRBV7-9 and TRBJ1-1; tentative D call: TRBD1 (6 bases). The length of the CDR3 is 13 residues. Germline V lookup: CDR1 SEHNR, CDR2 FQNEAQ (reference sequence). The CDR3: CASRAGRDTGAFF. The DNA of the CDR3 is TGTGCCAGCAGGGCAGGGCGGGACACTGGAGCTTTCTTT.

The chain links TRBV24-1 to TRBJ2-3; D is possibly TRBD2 (6 bases). The germline V gene has CDR1 KGHDR and CDR2 SFDVKD. V gave up 0 bases and J gave up 3 bases, with 15 bases separating them. This CDR3 is built from 17 residues. The CDR3, as DNA: TGTGCCACCAGTGATTTGAACGCGGGATCTTCGACAGATACGCAGTATTTT. Its protein is CATSDLNAGSSTDTQYF.

For this clonotype: A clone one base away is much larger, so this may be a read error. The chain carries TRBV20-1 and TRBJ2-3; D ambiguous. This CDR3 region has 12 residues. Germline CDR1 DFQATT, CDR2 SNEGSKA (reference sequence). The CDR3 protein is CSARGNTDTRYF. Here the CDR3 DNA reads TGCAGTGCTAGGGGCAACACAGATACGCGGTATTTT.

This clonotype was counted many times. This chain joins TRBV27 and TRBJ2-7; 7 positions match TRBD1. Per germline, CDR1 MNHEY and CDR2 SMNVEV (reference sequence). The J segment lost 2 bases and the V segment lost 7 bases, leaving 5 bases of the junction unmatched. This CDR3 comprises 13 residues. The CDR3 loop is CASKGARAYEQYF. DNA of the CDR3: TGTGCCAGCAAGGGGGCCAGGGCCTACGAGCAGTACTTC.

The rearrangement joins TRBV4-1 to TRBJ1-1; the D is unclear. The V end lost 3 bases, the J end lost 4 bases, and 9 bases lay between the germline ends. CDR1 is MGHRA, CDR2 YSYEKL, per germline. The CDR3 runs 13 residues. The CDR3 region is CASSQGWVTEAFF. CDR3 DNA: TGCGCCAGCAGCCAGGGTTGGGTCACTGAAGCTTTCTTT.